The TCR beta chain under discussion was sequenced for a study of early T cells in non-severe SARS-CoV-2 infection (dated by TCRdb to 2020 to 2022). Study-level background: Because TCR sequencing was done on bulk RNA from unsorted whole blood, the alpha and beta chains could not be paired.

The method was 5' RACE. The sequencing machine was a NextSeq 500. Unique molecular identifiers were attached to individual cDNA molecules in the TCR library protocol so that sequencing error and PCR bias could be corrected. Both TCR alpha and beta chains were sequenced, and tight co-correlation was observed between alpha and beta sequence abundances in each sample. Under the source paper's analysis protocol: Decombinator V4 was used to annotate TCR sequences for V gene, J gene and CDR3. TCRs were defined as expanded if a significant change between any two time points was detected under a Poisson model with p below 0.0001. TCR abundances were normalised to the total number of TCRs sequenced per sample and expressed as counts per million. TRAV1-2 paired with TRAJ12, TRAJ20 or TRAJ33 defined MAIT TCRs, while TRAV10 paired with TRAJ18 defined iNKT TCRs. VDJdb, accessed on 1 November 2021, was searched for TCRs annotated for CMV, EBV and SARS-CoV-2, and TCRs annotated for more than one antigen were excluded. TCRdb reprocessing: public reads trimmed at Q25 with fastp, clones called with MiXCR, in-frame beta chains kept. CDR3 protein sequences are deduplicated, and each keeps its most common genes and DNA. Here the V and J calls rest on TCRdb's processing, not on the authors' analysis. The sample profile shows about 67,000 distinct CDR3 sequences; 11% of them were found once. Of the sample, approximately 4.2% falls within the top ten clones.

What the study reported, not specific to this receptor: Matching against VDJdb was skewed toward anti-spike CD8 responses, likely underestimated virus-specific expansions, and missed private and CD4 specificities.

A case-control design nested within a healthcare worker cohort in London, UK, was used, with weekly nasopharyngeal swab PCR tests and blood sampling performed. Between 23 and 31 March 2020, the week of the UK lockdown, healthcare workers were enrolled and then followed up weekly for as long as 16 weeks. The CDR3 covers 14 residues, taking in both the cysteine and the phenylalanine. Just CDR3 DNA is preserved here, 42 bases in frame from base 1. Reading the germline V gene (reference sequence) gives CDR1 SEHNR and CDR2 FQNEAQ. The V end loses 2 bases and the J end loses 4 bases, and a stretch of 11 bases separates them. This clonotype was counted between two and nine times. Its target antigen remains unknown. Base qualities are missing; no much larger clone stands one base away.

This clonotype originated in an adult who was a healthcare worker with PCR-confirmed SARS-CoV-2 infection or an uninfected control (not recorded which). The V and J segments used are TRBV7-9 and TRBJ1-2; the D gene lacks a confident call. The sequencing sample was made of whole blood. The nucleotide sequence reads as follows: TGTGCCAGCAGCTTAACTACGGACCTCTATGGCTACACCTTC. Translated, this is CASSLTTDLYGYTF.